The next 30 T cell receptor beta chains were all read from a single sample in a study of blood T cell repertoires in COVID-19 (dated by TCRdb to about 2020). Library preparation used the immunoSEQ multiplex PCR assay. TCRdb provides this immuneACCESS table in a form limited to in-frame rearrangements. Some clones are lacking; in checked studies, under half of them reflect an unresolved V gene, and why the rest are absent is not known. The sample yields tens of thousands of clones; roughly 80% were counted once. Of the sample, about 5.7% is held by the ten largest clones. The sequencing sample was made of peripheral blood. All receptors come from a man in his sixties or seventies with COVID-19, enrolled during active disease.

The chain couples TRBV11-2 to TRBJ1-1, with D maybe TRBD1 (5 bases). With 5 bases removed from V and 0 bases from J, the gap between germline ends came to 10 bases. This CDR3 is built from 14 residues. Germline V lookup: CDR1 SGHAT, CDR2 FQNNGV. In DNA form, the CDR3 reads TGTGCCAGCAGCCCGGGGGGGGTGAACACTGAAGCTTTCTTT. It codes for CASSPGGVNTEAFF. The full variable domain, with the rest looked up from reference TRBV11-2 and TRBJ1-1, is EAGVAQSPRYKIIEKRQSVAFWCNPISGHATLYWYQQILGQGPKLLIQFQNNGVVDDSQLPKDRFSAERLKGVDSTLKIQPAKLEDSAVYLCASSPGGVNTEAFFGQGTRLTVV.

The chain has TRBV7-2 and TRBJ2-1, with D possibly matching TRBD1 (5 bases). CDR3 length: 12 amino acids. Germline V gives CDR1 SGHTA, CDR2 FQGNSA. The V and J ends lost 2 bases and 16 bases respectively, with 15 bases between them. The CDR3, as DNA: TGTGCCAGCAGCTTATCTGCGACAGTCCAATTCTTC. Encoded protein: CASSLSATVQFF.

This chain links TRBV6-5 with TRBJ2-5, with D maybe TRBD1 (5 bases). Between the trimmed V and J ends, which lost 10 bases and 7 bases, there was a span of 16 bases. This CDR3 is built from 12 residues. The germline V gene has CDR1 MNHEY and CDR2 SVGAGI. CDR3 region: CATLDNPRTQYF. The CDR3 DNA is TGTGCCACCCTGGACAACCCAAGGACCCAGTACTTC.

V is TRBV18 and J is TRBJ1-5; 8 bases are a match to TRBD1. Germline V gene data show CDR1 as KGHSH and CDR2 as LQKENI. The CDR3 has 15 amino acids. V trimming: 3 bases; J trimming: 4 bases; junction bases outside the gene matches: 5. This CDR3 is CASSPRTGKNQPQHF. Written as DNA, the CDR3 is TGTGCCAGCTCACCCAGGACAGGGAAAAATCAGCCCCAGCATTTT.

This chain connects TRBV6-2 or TRBV6-3 to TRBJ1-5; D not certain. Trimming removed 2 bases at V and 4 bases at J, with 6 bases between. Germline CDR1 and CDR2: MNHEY and SVGEGT. The length of the CDR3 is 13 residues. CDR3 nucleotide sequence: TGTGCCAGCAGTTACAGCCTTAATCAGCCCCAGCATTTT. Protein sequence: CASSYSLNQPQHF.

The genes are TRBV20-1 and TRBJ2-7; 7 bases line up with TRBD2. The CDR3 runs to 14 residues. V dropped 3 bases and J dropped 3; count of bases not matched to a gene: 8. Germline V gene lookup returns CDR1 DFQATT and CDR2 SNEGSKA (reference sequence). CDR3 protein: CSASPPGGSYEQYF. CDR3 coding DNA: TGCAGTGCTAGTCCCCCCGGCGGGAGCTACGAGCAGTACTTC.

This clone was seen only once. The chain joins TRBV5-6 to TRBJ1-2; the match to TRBD1 covers 8 bases. CDR1 is SGHDT and CDR2 is YYEEEE in the germline V gene. The CDR3 totals 14 residues. The J segment lost 8 bases and the V segment lost 5 bases, leaving 11 bases of the junction unmatched. The CDR3 reads CASRRWTGFGGYTF. DNA of the CDR3: TGTGCCAGCAGGCGATGGACAGGGTTCGGCGGCTACACCTTC. Full variable domain (remainder filled in from reference TRBV5-6 and TRBJ1-2): DAGVTQSPTHLIKTRGQQVTLRCSPKSGHDTVSWYQQALGQGPQFIFQYYEEEERQRGNFPDRFSGHQFPNYSSELNVNALLLGDSALYLCASRRWTGFGGYTFGSGTRLTVV.

This clone was observed a single time. The V call is TRBV5-1, the J call TRBJ2-7; TRBD2 is a possible D gene (6 bases). Trimming took off 0 bases at V and 6 bases at J, with 16 bases between the two ends. The length of the CDR3 is 15 residues. Germline lookup yields CDR1 SGHRS and CDR2 YFSETQ. The CDR3 nucleotides are TGCGCCAGCAGCTTGGCTGATATCGTCGGGGGCGAGCAGTACTTC. The encoded protein is CASSLADIVGGEQYF.

The gene calls are TRBV12-3 or TRBV12-4 and TRBJ2-7; D gene uncertain. The CDR3 is made up of 12 amino acids. V lost 8 bases and J lost 0, with 8 bases in between. CDR3 residues: CASGSRSYEQYF. The CDR3 nucleotides are TGTGCCAGCGGTAGCCGCTCCTACGAGCAGTACTTC.

This clone was seen just once. DNA for the CDR3: TGTGCCAGCCCTAGCGGGCCCCGGGAGACCCAGTACTTC. It specifies CASPSGPRETQYF. The V and J genes are TRBV6-5 and TRBJ2-5, with 8 bases matching TRBD2. The length of the CDR3 is 13 residues. Looked up from germline, CDR1 is MNHEY and CDR2 is SVGAGI. After removal of 8 bases from V and 5 bases from J, the junction contained 7 bases not matched to a gene.

The J gene is TRBJ2-7, the V gene TRBV6-6; the D gene is possibly TRBD2 (5 bases). The CDR3 runs 13 residues. Trimming cost V 6 bases and J 1 base, with 10 bases left between them. The germline CDR1 and CDR2 sequences are MNHNY and SVGAGI (reference sequence). The CDR3 loop reads CASSPSGSYEQYF. The DNA of the CDR3 is TGTGCCAGCAGCCCCTCGGGGTCCTACGAGCAGTACTTC.

The V and J genes are TRBV11-2 and TRBJ2-7; 7 nucleotides line up with TRBD1. Germline V lookup: CDR1 SGHAT, CDR2 FQNNGV. V shed 4 bases, J shed 4 bases, and the junction held 7 bases outside the gene matches. This CDR3 is 14 amino acids long. The CDR3 nucleotides read TGTGCCAGCAGCTCCCGACAGGGTCCTTACGAGCAGTACTTC. Amino acid sequence: CASSSRQGPYEQYF.

V is TRBV18 and J is TRBJ2-5; 9 bases align to TRBD1. There are 15 residues in the CDR3. V lost 4 bases, J lost 5 bases, and 8 bases stayed unmatched. The germline V gene has CDR1 KGHSH and CDR2 LQKENI. In nucleotides, the CDR3 is TGTGCCAGCTCACAAGACAGGGGGGAGTATGAGACCCAGTACTTC. Translating it yields CASSQDRGEYETQYF.

The genes are TRBV5-5 and TRBJ1-2; tentatively, D is TRBD1 (5 bases). V lost 5 bases, J lost 2 bases, and 13 bases lay in between. This CDR3 has 14 amino acids. Germline-derived CDR1 and CDR2 are SGHKS and YYEKEE (reference sequence). The CDR3 sequence is CASRPTDSNYGYTF. CDR3 sequence (DNA): TGTGCCAGCAGACCGACCGACAGCAACTATGGCTACACCTTC. The full variable domain, completed using reference TRBV5-5 and TRBJ1-2, is DAGVTQSPTHLIKTRGQQVTLRCSPISGHKSVSWYQQVLGQGPQFIFQYYEKEERGRGNFPDRFSARQFPNYSSELNVNALLLGDSALYLCASRPTDSNYGYTFGSGTRLTVV.

The V gene is TRBV6-6, the J gene TRBJ2-5, with 7 bases that match TRBD2. CDR1 MNHNY and CDR2 SVGAGI come from the germline V gene (reference sequence). The V gene end was trimmed by 2 bases and the J gene end by 4 bases; junction bases not matched to a gene: 1. The CDR3 consists of 13 residues. This CDR3 is CASSYPSGETQYF. The CDR3 bases are TGTGCCAGCAGTTACCCTAGCGGAGAGACCCAGTACTTC.

This clone is deemed medium-sized. This CDR3 is CASHRGDRVDEQYF. Written as DNA, the CDR3 is TGTGCCAGCCATAGGGGGGACAGGGTCGACGAGCAGTACTTC. The chain joins TRBV6-6 to TRBJ2-7, with TRBD1 matching over 9 bases. V lost 8 bases, J lost 5 bases, and 10 bases stayed unmatched. CDR1 and CDR2 from the germline V gene are MNHNY and SVGAGI (reference sequence). The CDR3 contains 14 residues.

V gene TRBV6-5 combines with J gene TRBJ1-1; 7 bases agree with TRBD1. CDR3 size: 14 residues. Per germline, CDR1 MNHEY and CDR2 SVGAGI. V lost 4 bases to trimming and J lost 0 bases; unmatched junction nucleotides: 2. As DNA, the CDR3 is TGTGCCAGCAGTTCGAGGGGGCTGAACACTGAAGCTTTCTTT. Protein: CASSSRGLNTEAFF.

The CDR3 DNA follows: TGTGCCAGCTCACGAAACTACCAAGAGACCCAGTACTTC. Its protein is CASSRNYQETQYF. V is TRBV18 and J is TRBJ2-5; D gene ambiguous. The germline V gene encodes CDR1 KGHSH and CDR2 LQKENI. This CDR3 region has 13 residues. V was pared by 4 bases and J by 0 bases, with 6 bases between.

The V call is TRBV18, the J call TRBJ1-6; 7 nucleotides align to TRBD1. CDR3 length: 16 residues. V was clipped by 3 bases and J by 3 bases; unmatched bases: 5. Germline lookup yields CDR1 KGHSH and CDR2 LQKENI. The CDR3 spells CASSPTGQNYNSPLHF. The CDR3, as DNA: TGTGCCAGCTCACCTACGGGACAGAACTATAATTCACCCCTCCACTTT.

V usage is TRBV5-6 and J usage is TRBJ1-1; 9 positions match TRBD1. V dropped 3 bases and J dropped 6; count of bases not matched to a gene: 6. The germline V gene encodes CDR1 SGHDT and CDR2 YYEEEE. The CDR3 contains 14 residues. Written as DNA, the CDR3 is TGTGCCAGCAGCTCAGGGGACAGGGACGCTGAAGCTTTCTTT. Translation: CASSSGDRDAEAFF. The full variable domain, in which reference TRBV5-6 and TRBJ1-1 provide the parts outside the CDR3, is DAGVTQSPTHLIKTRGQQVTLRCSPKSGHDTVSWYQQALGQGPQFIFQYYEEEERQRGNFPDRFSGHQFPNYSSELNVNALLLGDSALYLCASSSGDRDAEAFFGQGTRLTVV.

The chain couples TRBV7-2 to TRBJ1-6; TRBD1 might be the D (6 bases). The CDR3 is 14 residues long. Trimming left V 1 base short and J 16 bases short, with 17 bases between. Germline V gene lookup returns CDR1 SGHTA and CDR2 FQGNSA. The CDR3 spells CASSLGGPFDSLHF. In DNA form, the CDR3 reads TGTGCCAGCAGCTTAGGGGGGCCCTTCGATTCTCTCCACTTT.

V and J are TRBV19 and TRBJ1-3; 7 bases agree with TRBD1. The CDR3 is made up of 14 amino acids. With 8 bases clipped from V and 0 bases from J, the junction kept 4 bases outside the gene matches. CDR1 is LNHDA and CDR2 is SQIVND in the germline V gene (reference sequence). CDR3 sequence (DNA): TGTGCCAGTCATGGACAGGACTCTGGAAACACCATATATTTT. Its protein is CASHGQDSGNTIYF.

This chain connects TRBV27 to TRBJ2-5, with D tentatively TRBD2 (5 bases). V was clipped by 5 bases and J by 3 bases, with 22 bases between them. Germline V gene data show CDR1 as MNHEY and CDR2 as SMNVEV (reference sequence). This CDR3 spans 17 amino acids. The CDR3: CASSLLASRRTEETQYF. The CDR3 region has the DNA TGTGCCAGCAGTCTCCTCGCATCTCGGAGGACGGAAGAGACCCAGTACTTC.

The J gene is TRBJ1-4, the V gene TRBV7-2, with D perhaps TRBD1 (5 bases). This CDR3 spans 15 amino acids. The V and J ends lost 0 bases and 2 bases respectively, with 7 bases between them. CDR1 and CDR2 (germline): SGHTA, FQGNSA. The CDR3 region is CASSLAGGTNEKLFF. The CDR3 DNA sequence: TGTGCCAGCAGCTTAGCCGGGGGGACTAATGAAAAACTGTTTTTT.

This chain links TRBV5-4 with TRBJ1-4; TRBD1 is a possible D gene (5 bases). The CDR3 is 13 amino acids. Trimming stripped 1 base from V and 8 bases from J, with 9 bases between. The V gene's germline CDR1 is SGHNT and CDR2 YYREEE (reference sequence). In nucleotides, the CDR3 is TGTGCCAGCAGCTTGAGGGGCGAGGAAAAACTGTTTTTT. Amino acids: CASSLRGEEKLFF.

The chain recombines TRBV6-6 with TRBJ2-7, with D tentatively TRBD1 (5 bases). The CDR3 contains 12 residues. V lost 7 bases and J 3 bases, leaving 10 bases between the germline ends. Germline V gene sequence: CDR1 MNHNY, CDR2 SVGAGI (reference sequence). For the CDR3, the DNA is TGTGCCAGCACTGGAGACAGCTACGAGCAGTACTTC. This sequence encodes CASTGDSYEQYF.

The chain joins TRBV5-4 to TRBJ1-6, with D maybe TRBD1 (5 bases). Trimming cost V 2 bases and J 2 bases, with 8 bases left between them. The length of the CDR3 is 15 residues. Germline values: CDR1 SGHNT, CDR2 YYREEE (reference sequence). The CDR3 sequence is CASSLRTTYNSPLHF. For the CDR3, the DNA is TGTGCCAGCAGCTTACGGACAACCTATAATTCACCCCTCCACTTT. Looking up the rest from reference TRBV5-4 and TRBJ1-6 gives the full variable domain: ETGVTQSPTHLIKTRGQQVTLRCSSQSGHNTVSWYQQALGQGPQFIFQYYREEENGRGNFPPRFSGLQFPNYSSELNVNALELDDSALYLCASSLRTTYNSPLHFGNGTRLTVT.

This clone has only a few counts. Here the CDR3 DNA reads TGCGCCAGCAGCCAAGAGGTATCCGGGACTAGCAGGTGGTACGAGCAGTACTTC. It yields the protein CASSQEVSGTSRWYEQYF. The gene calls are TRBV4-1 and TRBJ2-7; 9 bases agree with TRBD2. Germline CDR1 reads MGHRA; CDR2 reads YSYEKL. The CDR3 covers 18 residues. V lost 0 bases, J lost 4 bases, and 13 bases stayed unmatched.

J is TRBJ1-1 and V is TRBV3-1 (or the pseudogene TRBV3-2); D gene ambiguous. V was pared by 6 bases and J by 1 base, with 9 bases between. The CDR3 is made up of 13 amino acids. Per germline, CDR1 LGHDT and CDR2 YNNKEL (reference sequence). The CDR3 sequence: CASSTRGNTEAFF. For the CDR3, the DNA is TGTGCCAGCAGTACCCGGGGGAACACTGAAGCTTTCTTT.

This clone was seen many times. The chain has TRBV2 and TRBJ2-5; D may be TRBD2 (7 bases). This CDR3 is built from 14 residues. Trimming took 4 bases from V and 4 from J, leaving 13 bases between them. The germline V gene has CDR1 SNHLY and CDR2 FYNNEI. The DNA for the CDR3 is TGTGCCAGCAGTGTTTTCGGGGGGCGAGAGACCCAGTACTTC. Translating it yields CASSVFGGRETQYF.